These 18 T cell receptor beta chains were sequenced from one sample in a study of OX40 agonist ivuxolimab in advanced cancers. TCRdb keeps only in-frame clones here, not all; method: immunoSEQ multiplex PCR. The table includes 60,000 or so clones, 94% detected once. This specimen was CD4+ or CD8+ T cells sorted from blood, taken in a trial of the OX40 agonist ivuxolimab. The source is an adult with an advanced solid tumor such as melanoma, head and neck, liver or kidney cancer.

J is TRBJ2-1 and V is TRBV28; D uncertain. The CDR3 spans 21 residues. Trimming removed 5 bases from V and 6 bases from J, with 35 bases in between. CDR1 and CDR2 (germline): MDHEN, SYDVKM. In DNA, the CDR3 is TGTGCCAGCAGTCCCGACCCGGGCTTTACACCCCAAGGATATGTCTTCAATGAGCAGTTCTTC. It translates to CASSPDPGFTPQGYVFNEQFF.

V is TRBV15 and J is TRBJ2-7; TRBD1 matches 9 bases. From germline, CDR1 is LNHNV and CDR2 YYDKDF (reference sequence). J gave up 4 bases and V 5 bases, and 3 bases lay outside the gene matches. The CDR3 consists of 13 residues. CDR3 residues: CATSGTGTYEQYF. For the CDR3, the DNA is TGTGCCACCAGCGGGACAGGGACATACGAGCAGTACTTC.

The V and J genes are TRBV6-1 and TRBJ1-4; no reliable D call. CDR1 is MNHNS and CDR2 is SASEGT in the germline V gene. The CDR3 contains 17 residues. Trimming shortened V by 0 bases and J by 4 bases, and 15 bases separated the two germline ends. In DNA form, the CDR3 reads TGTGCCAGCAGTGAAGCTCTCTCGGCAACCTATAATGAAAAACTGTTTTTT. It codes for CASSEALSATYNEKLFF.

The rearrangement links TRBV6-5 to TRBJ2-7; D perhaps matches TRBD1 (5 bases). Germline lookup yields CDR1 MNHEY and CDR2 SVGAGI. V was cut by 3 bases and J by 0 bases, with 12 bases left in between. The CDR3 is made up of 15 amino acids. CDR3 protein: CASSYRGTYSYEQYF. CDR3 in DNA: TGTGCCAGCAGTTATAGGGGCACCTACTCCTACGAGCAGTACTTC.

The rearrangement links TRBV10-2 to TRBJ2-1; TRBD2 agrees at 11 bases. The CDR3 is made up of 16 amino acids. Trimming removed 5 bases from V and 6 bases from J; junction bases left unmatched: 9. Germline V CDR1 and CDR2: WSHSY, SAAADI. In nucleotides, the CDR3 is TGCGCCAGCAGTTTGACTAGCGGGGTTCTGGGCAATGAGCAGTTCTTC. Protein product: CASSLTSGVLGNEQFF.

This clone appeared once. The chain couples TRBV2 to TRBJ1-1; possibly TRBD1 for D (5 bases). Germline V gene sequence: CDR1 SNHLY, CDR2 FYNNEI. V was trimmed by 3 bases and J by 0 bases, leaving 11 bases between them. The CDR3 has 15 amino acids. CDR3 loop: CASSDLLGLNTEAFF. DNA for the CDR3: TGTGCCAGCAGTGACCTCTTGGGGCTGAACACTGAAGCTTTCTTT.

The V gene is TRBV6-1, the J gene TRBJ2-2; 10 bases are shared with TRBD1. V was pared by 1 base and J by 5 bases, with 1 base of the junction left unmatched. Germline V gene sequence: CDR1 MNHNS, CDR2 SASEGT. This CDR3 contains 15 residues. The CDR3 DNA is TGTGCCAGCAGTGAAGGGACAGGGGGTACCGGGGAGCTGTTTTTT. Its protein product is CASSEGTGGTGELFF.

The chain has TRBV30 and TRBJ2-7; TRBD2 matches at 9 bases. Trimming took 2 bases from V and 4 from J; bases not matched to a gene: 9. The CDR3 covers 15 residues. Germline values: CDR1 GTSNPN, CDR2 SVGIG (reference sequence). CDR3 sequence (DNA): TGTGCCTGGAGTCTGGCTAGCGGGGCCGCTTACGAGCAGTACTTC. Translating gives CAWSLASGAAYEQYF.

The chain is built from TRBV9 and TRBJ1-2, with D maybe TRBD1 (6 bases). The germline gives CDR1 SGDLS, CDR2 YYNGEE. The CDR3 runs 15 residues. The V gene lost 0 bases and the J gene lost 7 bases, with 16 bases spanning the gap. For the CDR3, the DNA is TGTGCCAGCAGCGTAGACCCCGGCAGGGGACGTGGCTACACCTTC. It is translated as CASSVDPGRGRGYTF.

CDR3 region: CASSSMTGTGGNTIYF. The DNA for the CDR3 is TGTGCCAGCAGTTCGATGACTGGGACAGGGGGAAACACCATATATTTT. The chain recombines TRBV27 with TRBJ1-3; 9 bases are shared with TRBD1. The CDR3 is 16 amino acids. In germline, CDR1 is MNHEY, CDR2 SMNVEV (reference sequence). V was clipped by 4 bases and J by 4 bases; unmatched bases: 8.

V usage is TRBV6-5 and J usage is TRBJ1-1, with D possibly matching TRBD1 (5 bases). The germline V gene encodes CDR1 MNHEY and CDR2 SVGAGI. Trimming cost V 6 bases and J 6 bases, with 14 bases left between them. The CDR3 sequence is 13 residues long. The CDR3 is CASSPRAAAEAFF. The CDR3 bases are TGTGCCAGCAGCCCCAGGGCGGCGGCTGAAGCTTTCTTT.

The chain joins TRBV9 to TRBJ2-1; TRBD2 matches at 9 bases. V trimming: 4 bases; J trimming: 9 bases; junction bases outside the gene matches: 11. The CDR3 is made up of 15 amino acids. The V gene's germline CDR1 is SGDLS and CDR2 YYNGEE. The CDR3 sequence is CASSLAPAGGLEQFF. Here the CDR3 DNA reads TGTGCCAGCAGCCTCGCTCCAGCGGGAGGACTTGAGCAGTTCTTC.

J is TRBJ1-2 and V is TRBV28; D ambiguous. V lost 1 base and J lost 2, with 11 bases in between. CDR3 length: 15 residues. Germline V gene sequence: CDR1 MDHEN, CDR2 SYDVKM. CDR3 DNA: TGTGCCAGCAGTTTATCTTACCTCCACAACTATGGCTACACCTTC. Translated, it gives CASSLSYLHNYGYTF.

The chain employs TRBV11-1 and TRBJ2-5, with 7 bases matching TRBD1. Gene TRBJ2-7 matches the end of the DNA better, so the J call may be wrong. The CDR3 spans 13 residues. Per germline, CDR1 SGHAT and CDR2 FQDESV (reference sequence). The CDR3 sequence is CASSPGQPYEQYF. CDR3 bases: TGTGCCAGCTCGCCGGGACAGCCCTACGAGCAGTACTTC.

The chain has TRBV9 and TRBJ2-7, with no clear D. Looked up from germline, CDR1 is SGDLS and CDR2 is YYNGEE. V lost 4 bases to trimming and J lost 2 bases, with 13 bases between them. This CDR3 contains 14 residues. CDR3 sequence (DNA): TGTGCCAGCAGCCCCTTTCCAGGAGCCTACGAGCAGTACTTC. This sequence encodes CASSPFPGAYEQYF.

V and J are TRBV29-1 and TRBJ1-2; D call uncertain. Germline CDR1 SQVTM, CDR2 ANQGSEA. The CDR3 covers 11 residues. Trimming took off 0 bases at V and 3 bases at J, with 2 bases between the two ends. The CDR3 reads CSVEDDYGYTF. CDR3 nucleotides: TGCAGCGTTGAAGATGACTATGGCTACACCTTC.

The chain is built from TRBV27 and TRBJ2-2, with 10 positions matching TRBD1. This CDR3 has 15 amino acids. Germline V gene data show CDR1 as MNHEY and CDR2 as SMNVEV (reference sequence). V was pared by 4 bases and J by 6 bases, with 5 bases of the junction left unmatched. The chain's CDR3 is CASSYIGTGAGELFF. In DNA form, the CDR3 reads TGTGCCAGCAGTTATATCGGGACAGGGGCCGGGGAGCTGTTTTTT.

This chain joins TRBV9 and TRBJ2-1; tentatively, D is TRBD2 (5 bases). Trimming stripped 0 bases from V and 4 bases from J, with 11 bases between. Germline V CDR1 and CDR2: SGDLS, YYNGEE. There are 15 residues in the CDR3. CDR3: CASSVGGSGYNEQFF. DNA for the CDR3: TGTGCCAGCAGCGTAGGAGGGAGCGGTTACAATGAGCAGTTCTTC.